The T cell receptor (beta chain) under discussion was sequenced for a study of T cell responses to AZD1222 COVID-19 vaccine. Findings and caveats of the study: Repertoires were collected only later (after the peak T cell response had occurred).

The repertoire was sequenced with immunoSEQ multiplex PCR; TCRdb's copy has only in-frame clones and lacks some. This table has 200,000 to 250,000 clones, about 95% appearing once. The CDR3 consists of 13 residues. V was shortened by 8 bases and J by 0 bases, with 11 bases between the two germline ends. Germline CDR1 and CDR2: LNHNV and YYDKDF (reference sequence). To note about this clone: The antigen is undetermined.

This chain links TRBV15 with TRBJ2-7; D remains ambiguous. This TCR came from an adult who received the MenACWY meningococcal vaccine as a control. The material sequenced was peripheral blood, taken 28 days after the second dose of the MenACWY control vaccine. This CDR3 is CATSSLSSYEQYF. The CDR3 nucleotides read TGTGCCACCTCCAGCCTGAGCTCCTACGAGCAGTACTTC.